A few counts support the clone carrying this T cell receptor beta chain. Its antigen is undetermined. TCRdb fed the RT-PCR reads into MiXCR, producing one record per CDR3 protein. The sample contains 400,000 to 650,000 distinct CDR3 sequences, approximately 7.2% of which appear only once. These data belong to a study of response to subunit inactivated influenza vaccine. Study results and caveats: A suggestion made by the authors is that each seasonal influenza vaccination recruits few new T cells.

This CDR3 region has 15 residues. Germline trimming cut 7 bases from V and 7 bases from J; bases unmatched to any gene: 10. Germline V gene sequence: CDR1 SGHTA, CDR2 FQGNSA. This TCR was sampled from a man between 50 and 69 years old who received an inactivated influenza vaccine. Sequencing used PBMCs from blood, obtained about 24 months after vaccination. The chain uses TRBV7-2 and TRBJ1-4, with 9 bases identical to TRBD1. In nucleotides, the CDR3 is TGTGCCAGCACGGACAGGGGAAGAGGGAGTGAAAAACTGTTTTTT. Protein sequence: CASTDRGRGSEKLFF.